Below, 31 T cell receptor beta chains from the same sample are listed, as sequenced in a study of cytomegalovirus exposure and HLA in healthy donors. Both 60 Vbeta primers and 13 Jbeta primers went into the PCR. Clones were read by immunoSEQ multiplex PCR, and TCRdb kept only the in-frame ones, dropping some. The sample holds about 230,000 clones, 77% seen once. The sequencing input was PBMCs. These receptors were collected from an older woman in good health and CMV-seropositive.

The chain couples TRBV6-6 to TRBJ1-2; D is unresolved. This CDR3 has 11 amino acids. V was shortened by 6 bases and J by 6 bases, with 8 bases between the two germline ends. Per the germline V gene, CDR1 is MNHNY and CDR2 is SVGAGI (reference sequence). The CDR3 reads CASREYDGYTF. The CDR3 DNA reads TGTGCCAGCAGGGAGTACGATGGCTACACCTTC.

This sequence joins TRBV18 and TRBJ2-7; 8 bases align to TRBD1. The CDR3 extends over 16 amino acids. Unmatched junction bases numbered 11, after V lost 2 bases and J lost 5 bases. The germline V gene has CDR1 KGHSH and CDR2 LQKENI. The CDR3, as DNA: TGTGCCAGCTCACCAGTCGCCCCAGGGGGCTCTGACGAGCAGTACTTC. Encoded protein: CASSPVAPGGSDEQYF.

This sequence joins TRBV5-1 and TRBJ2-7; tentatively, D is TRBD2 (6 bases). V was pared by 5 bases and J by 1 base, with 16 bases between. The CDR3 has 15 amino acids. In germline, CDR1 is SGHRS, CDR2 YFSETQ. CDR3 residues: CASSLDVSGSYEQYF. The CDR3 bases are TGCGCCAGCAGTCTAGACGTTAGCGGATCCTACGAGCAGTACTTC.

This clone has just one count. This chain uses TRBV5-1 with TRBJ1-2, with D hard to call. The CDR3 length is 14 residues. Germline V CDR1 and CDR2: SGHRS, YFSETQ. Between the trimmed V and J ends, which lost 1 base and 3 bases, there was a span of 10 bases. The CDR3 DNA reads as TGCGCCAGCAGCTTGTTCGGTGCGGACTATGGCTACACCTTC. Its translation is CASSLFGADYGYTF.

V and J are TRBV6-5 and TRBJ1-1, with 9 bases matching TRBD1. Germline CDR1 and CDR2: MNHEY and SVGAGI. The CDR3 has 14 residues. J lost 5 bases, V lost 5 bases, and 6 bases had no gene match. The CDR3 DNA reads TGTGCCAGCAGTACAGGACAGGGGAGGACTGAAGCTTTCTTT. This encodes CASSTGQGRTEAFF.

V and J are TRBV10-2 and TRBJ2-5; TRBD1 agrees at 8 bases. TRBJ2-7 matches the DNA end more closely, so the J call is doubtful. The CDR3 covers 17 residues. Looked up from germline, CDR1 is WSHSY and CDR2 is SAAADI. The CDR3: CASSPANGQGSSYEQYF. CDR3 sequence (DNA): TGCGCCAGCAGTCCGGCTAATGGACAGGGTAGCTCCTACGAGCAGTACTTC.

As DNA, the CDR3 is TGTGCCAGCAGTTACGGGGGGATGAGCTATGGCTACACCTTC. It translates to CASSYGGMSYGYTF. The chain links TRBV6-5 to TRBJ1-2; perhaps TRBD1 as D (5 bases). The V and J ends lost 2 bases and 4 bases respectively, with 11 bases between them. The CDR3 loop spans 14 amino acids. Germline V gives CDR1 MNHEY, CDR2 SVGAGI.

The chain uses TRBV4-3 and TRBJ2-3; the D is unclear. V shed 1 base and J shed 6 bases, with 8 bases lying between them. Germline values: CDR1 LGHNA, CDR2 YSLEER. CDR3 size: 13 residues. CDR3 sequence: CASSQGARDTQYF. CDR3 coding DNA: TGCGCCAGCAGCCAAGGGGCACGGGATACGCAGTATTTT.

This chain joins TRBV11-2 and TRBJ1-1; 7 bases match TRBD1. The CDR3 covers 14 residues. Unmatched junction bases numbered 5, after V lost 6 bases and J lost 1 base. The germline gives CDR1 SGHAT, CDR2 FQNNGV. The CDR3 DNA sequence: TGTGCCAGCAGAAGGGGGCTCCAGAACACTGAAGCTTTCTTT. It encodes CASRRGLQNTEAFF.

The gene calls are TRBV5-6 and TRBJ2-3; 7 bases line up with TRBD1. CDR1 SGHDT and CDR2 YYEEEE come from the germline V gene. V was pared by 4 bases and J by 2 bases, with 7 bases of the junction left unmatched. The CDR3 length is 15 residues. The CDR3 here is CASSLQTGNTDTQYF. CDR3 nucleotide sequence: TGTGCCAGCAGCCTTCAGACAGGGAACACAGATACGCAGTATTTT.

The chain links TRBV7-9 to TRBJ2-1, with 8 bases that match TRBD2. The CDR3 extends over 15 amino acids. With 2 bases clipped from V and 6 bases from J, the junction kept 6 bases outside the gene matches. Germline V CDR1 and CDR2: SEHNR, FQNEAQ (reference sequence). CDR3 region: CASSLTTGGGNEQFF. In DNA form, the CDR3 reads TGTGCCAGCAGCTTAACAACGGGAGGGGGCAATGAGCAGTTCTTC.

The CDR3 protein is CASSLDTPYEQYF. In nucleotides, the CDR3 is TGTGCCAGCAGTTTGGACACCCCCTACGAGCAGTACTTC. V and J are TRBV28 and TRBJ2-7; the D gene is possibly TRBD1 (5 bases). The CDR3 extends over 13 amino acids. V lost 3 bases to trimming and J lost 2 bases, with 8 bases between them. Germline values: CDR1 MDHEN, CDR2 SYDVKM.

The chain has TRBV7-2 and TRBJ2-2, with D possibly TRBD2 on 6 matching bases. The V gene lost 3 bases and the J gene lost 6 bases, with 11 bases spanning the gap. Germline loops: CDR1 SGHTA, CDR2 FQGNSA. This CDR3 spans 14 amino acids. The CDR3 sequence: CASSFRREAGELFF. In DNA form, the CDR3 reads TGTGCCAGCAGCTTTAGGAGGGAGGCCGGGGAGCTGTTTTTT.

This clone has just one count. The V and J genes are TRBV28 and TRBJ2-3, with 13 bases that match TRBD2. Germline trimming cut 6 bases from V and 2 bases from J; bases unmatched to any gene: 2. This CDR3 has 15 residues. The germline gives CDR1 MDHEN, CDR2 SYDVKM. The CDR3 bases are TGTGCCAGCAGCGGACTAGCGGGGGACACAGATACGCAGTATTTT. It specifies CASSGLAGDTDTQYF.

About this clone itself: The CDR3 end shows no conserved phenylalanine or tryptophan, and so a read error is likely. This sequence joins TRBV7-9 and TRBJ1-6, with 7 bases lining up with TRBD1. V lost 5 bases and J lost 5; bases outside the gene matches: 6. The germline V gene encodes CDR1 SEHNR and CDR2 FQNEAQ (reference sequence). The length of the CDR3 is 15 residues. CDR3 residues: CASSLNTGDNSPLHL. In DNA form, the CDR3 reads TGTGCCAGCAGCCTCAATACAGGGGATAATTCACCCCTCCACCTT.

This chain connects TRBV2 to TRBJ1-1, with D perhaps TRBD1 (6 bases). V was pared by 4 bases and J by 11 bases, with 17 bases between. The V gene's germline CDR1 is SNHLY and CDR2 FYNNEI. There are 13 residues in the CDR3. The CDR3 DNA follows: TGTGCCAGCAGTGTGAATGGGGACAAGAGGGCTTTCTTT. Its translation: CASSVNGDKRAFF.

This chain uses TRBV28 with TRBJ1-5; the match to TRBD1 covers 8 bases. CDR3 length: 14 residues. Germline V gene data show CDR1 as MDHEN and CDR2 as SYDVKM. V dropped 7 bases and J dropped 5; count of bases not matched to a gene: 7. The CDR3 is CASNSGQGDQPQHF. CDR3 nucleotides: TGTGCCAGCAACTCTGGACAGGGTGATCAGCCCCAGCATTTT.

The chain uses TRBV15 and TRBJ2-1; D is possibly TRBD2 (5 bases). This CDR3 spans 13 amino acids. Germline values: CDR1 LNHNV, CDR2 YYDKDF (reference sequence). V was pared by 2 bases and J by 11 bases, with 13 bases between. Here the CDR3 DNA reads TGTGCCACCAGCAGAAAATCGGACTCCAAGCAGTTCTTC. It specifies CATSRKSDSKQFF.

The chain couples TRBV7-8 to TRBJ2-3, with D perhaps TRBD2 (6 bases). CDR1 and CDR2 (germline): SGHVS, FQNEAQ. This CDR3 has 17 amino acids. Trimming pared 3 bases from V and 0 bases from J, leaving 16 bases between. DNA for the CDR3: TGTGCCAGCAGCTTTACTAGCCGAGTACCTAGCACAGATACGCAGTATTTT. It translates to CASSFTSRVPSTDTQYF.

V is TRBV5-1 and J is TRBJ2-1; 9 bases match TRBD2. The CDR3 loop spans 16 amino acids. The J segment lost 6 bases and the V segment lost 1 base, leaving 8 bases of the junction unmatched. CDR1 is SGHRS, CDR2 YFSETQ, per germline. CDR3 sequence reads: CASSLRGGTSPNEQFF. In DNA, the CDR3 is TGCGCCAGCAGCTTGCGGGGTGGGACTAGCCCCAATGAGCAGTTCTTC.

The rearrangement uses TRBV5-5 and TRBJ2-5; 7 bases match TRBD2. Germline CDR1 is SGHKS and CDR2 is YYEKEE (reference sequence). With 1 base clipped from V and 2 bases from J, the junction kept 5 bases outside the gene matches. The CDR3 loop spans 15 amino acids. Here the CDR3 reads CASSLPLGGQETQYF. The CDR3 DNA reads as TGTGCCAGCAGCTTGCCCCTGGGAGGGCAAGAGACCCAGTACTTC.

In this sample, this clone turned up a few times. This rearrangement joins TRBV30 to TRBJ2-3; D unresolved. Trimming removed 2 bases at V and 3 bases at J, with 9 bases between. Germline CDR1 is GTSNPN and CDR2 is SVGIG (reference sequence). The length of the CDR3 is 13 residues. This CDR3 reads CAWSFQETDTQYF. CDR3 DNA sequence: TGTGCCTGGAGTTTCCAGGAAACAGATACGCAGTATTTT.

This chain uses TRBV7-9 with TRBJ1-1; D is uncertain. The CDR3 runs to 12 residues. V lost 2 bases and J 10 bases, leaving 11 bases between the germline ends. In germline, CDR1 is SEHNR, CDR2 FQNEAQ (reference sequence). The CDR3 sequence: CASSLWASAAFF. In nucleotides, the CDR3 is TGTGCCAGCAGCTTATGGGCTTCTGCAGCTTTCTTT.

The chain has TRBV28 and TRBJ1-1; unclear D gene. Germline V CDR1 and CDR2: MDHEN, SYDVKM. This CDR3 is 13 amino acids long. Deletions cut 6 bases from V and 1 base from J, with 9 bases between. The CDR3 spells CASSSRGNTEAFF. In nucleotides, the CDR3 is TGTGCCAGCAGCTCTCGAGGGAACACTGAAGCTTTCTTT.

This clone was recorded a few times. The CDR3 reads CASSPLPGSEQYF. The CDR3 DNA reads TGCGCCAGCAGCCCCCTCCCGGGGTCCGAGCAGTACTTC. The gene calls are TRBV5-1 and TRBJ2-7, with TRBD2 as a possible D gene (5 bases). Between the trimmed V and J ends, which lost 4 bases and 6 bases, there was a span of 14 bases. Germline-derived CDR1 and CDR2 are SGHRS and YFSETQ. CDR3 length equals 13 residues.

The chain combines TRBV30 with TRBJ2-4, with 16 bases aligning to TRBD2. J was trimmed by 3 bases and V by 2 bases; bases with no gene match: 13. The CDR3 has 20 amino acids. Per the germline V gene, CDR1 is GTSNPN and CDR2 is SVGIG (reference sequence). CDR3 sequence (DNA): TGTGCCTGGAGTCGAATGGGACTAGCGGGGGGGGAGGGGGTCAAAAACATTCAGTACTTC. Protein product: CAWSRMGLAGGEGVKNIQYF.

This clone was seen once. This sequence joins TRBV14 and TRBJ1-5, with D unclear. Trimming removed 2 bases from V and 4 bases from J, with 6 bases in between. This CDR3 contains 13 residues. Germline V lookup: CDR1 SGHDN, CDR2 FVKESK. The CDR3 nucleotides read TGTGCCAGCAGCCAAACGGGGAATCAGCCCCAGCATTTT. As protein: CASSQTGNQPQHF.

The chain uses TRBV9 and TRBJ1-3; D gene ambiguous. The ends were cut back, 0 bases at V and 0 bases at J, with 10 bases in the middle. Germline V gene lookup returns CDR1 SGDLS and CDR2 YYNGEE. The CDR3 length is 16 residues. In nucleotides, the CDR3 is TGTGCCAGCAGCGTAGCTACAGTCTACTCTGGAAACACCATATATTTT. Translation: CASSVATVYSGNTIYF.

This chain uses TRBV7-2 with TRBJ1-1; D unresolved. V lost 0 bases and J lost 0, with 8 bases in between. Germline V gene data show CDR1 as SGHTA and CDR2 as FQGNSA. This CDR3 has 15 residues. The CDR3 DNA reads TGTGCCAGCAGCTTAGCGCACAGCATGAACACTGAAGCTTTCTTT. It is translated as CASSLAHSMNTEAFF.

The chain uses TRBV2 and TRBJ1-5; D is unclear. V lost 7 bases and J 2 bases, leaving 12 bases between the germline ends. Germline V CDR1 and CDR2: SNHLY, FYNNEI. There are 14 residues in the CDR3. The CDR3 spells CASNFYEGNQPQHF. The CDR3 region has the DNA TGTGCCAGCAACTTTTACGAGGGCAATCAGCCCCAGCATTTT.

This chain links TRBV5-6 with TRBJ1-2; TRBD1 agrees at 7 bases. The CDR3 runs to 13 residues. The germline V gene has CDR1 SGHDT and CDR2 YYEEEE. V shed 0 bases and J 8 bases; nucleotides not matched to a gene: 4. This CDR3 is CASSLEQGTGYTF. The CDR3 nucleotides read TGTGCCAGCAGCTTGGAACAGGGGACGGGCTACACCTTC.